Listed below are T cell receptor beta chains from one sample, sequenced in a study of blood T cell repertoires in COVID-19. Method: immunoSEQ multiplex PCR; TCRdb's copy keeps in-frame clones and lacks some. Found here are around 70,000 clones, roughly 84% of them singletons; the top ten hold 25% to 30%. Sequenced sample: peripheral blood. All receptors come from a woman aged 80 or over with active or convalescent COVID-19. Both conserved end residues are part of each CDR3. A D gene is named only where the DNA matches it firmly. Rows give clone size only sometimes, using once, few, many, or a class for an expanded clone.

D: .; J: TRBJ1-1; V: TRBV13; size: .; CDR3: CASSLTWNTEAFF; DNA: TGTGCCAGCAGCTTAACATGGAACACTGAAGCTTTCTTT
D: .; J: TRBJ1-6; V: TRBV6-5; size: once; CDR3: CASSYLAGSNSPLHF; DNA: TGTGCCAGCAGTTACTTGGCAGGGTCGAATTCACCCCTCCACTTT
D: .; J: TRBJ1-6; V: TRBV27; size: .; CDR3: CASSLLSSPLHF; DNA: TGTGCCAGCAGTTTATTGAGTTCACCCCTCCACTTT
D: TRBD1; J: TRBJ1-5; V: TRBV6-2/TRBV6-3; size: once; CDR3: CASSLRTGVYSNQPQHF; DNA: TGTGCCAGCAGTCTTAGGACAGGGGTGTATAGCAATCAGCCCCAGCATTTT
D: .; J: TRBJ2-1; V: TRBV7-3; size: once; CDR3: CASSPETGLGNNEQFF; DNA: TGTGCCAGCAGCCCCGAAACGGGACTTGGGAACAATGAGCAGTTCTTC
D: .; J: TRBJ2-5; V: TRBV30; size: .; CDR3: CAWSVLGPEETQYF; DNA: TGTGCCTGGAGTGTCCTCGGTCCTGAAGAGACCCAGTACTTC
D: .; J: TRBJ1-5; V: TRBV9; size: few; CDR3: CASSVASGGNQPQHF; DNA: TGTGCCAGCAGCGTAGCGTCGGGTGGTAATCAGCCCCAGCATTTT
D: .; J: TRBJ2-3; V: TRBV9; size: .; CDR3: CASSVRSTDTQYF; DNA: TGTGCCAGCAGCGTACGGTCCACAGATACGCAGTATTTT
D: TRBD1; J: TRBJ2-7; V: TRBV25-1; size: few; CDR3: CASRTDRAPYEQYF; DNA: TGTGCCAGCAGAACAGACAGGGCTCCCTACGAGCAGTACTTC
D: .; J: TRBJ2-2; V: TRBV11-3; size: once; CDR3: CASSLAGGSTGELFF; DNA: TGTGCCAGCAGCTTAGCTGGGGGGTCAACCGGGGAGCTGTTTTTT
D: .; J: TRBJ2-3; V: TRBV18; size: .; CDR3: CASSPFTGIGTDTQYF; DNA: TGTGCCAGCTCACCATTTACAGGGATTGGCACAGATACGCAGTATTTT
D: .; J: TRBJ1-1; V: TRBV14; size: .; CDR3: CASSQYSGAFF; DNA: TGTGCCAGCAGCCAGTATTCAGGGGCTTTCTTT
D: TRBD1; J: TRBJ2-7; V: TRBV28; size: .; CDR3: CASSLKTPGQESYEQYF; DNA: TGTGCCAGCAGTCTTAAAACCCCGGGACAGGAGTCCTACGAGCAGTACTTC
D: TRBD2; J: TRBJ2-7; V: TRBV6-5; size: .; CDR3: CASRASGSYEQYF; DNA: TGTGCCAGCAGGGCTAGCGGGTCGTACGAGCAGTACTTC
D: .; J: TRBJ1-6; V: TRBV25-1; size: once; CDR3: CASSERLGAHSPLHF; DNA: TGTGCCAGCAGTGAAAGGTTGGGGGCGCATTCACCCCTCCACTTT
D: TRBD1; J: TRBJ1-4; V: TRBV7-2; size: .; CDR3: CASSRGTGSNEKLFF; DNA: TGTGCCAGCAGCAGAGGGACAGGAAGCAATGAAAAACTGTTTTTT
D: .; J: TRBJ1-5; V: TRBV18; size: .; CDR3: CASSPEGVQPQHF; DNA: TGTGCCAGCTCACCGGAGGGCGTCCAGCCCCAGCATTTT
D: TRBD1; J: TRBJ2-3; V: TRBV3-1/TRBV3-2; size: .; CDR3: CASSQSTGIGTDTQYF; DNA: TGTGCCAGCAGCCAGTCGACAGGGATAGGCACAGATACGCAGTATTTT
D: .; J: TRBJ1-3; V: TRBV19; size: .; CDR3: CASMEGYSGNTIYF; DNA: TGTGCCAGTATGGAGGGTTACTCTGGAAACACCATATATTTT
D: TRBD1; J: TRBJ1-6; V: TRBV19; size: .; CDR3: CASADRGGDSPLHF; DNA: TGTGCCAGCGCGGACAGGGGAGGTGATTCACCCCTCCACTTT
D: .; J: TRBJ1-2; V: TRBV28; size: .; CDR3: CASSLNPLIIEHYGYTF; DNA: TGTGCCAGCAGTTTAAACCCACTAATTATCGAGCACTATGGCTACACCTTC
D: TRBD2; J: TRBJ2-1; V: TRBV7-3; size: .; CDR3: CASSVLSGGASFNEQFF; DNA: TGTGCCAGCAGCGTGCTTAGCGGGGGGGCGAGTTTCAATGAGCAGTTCTTC
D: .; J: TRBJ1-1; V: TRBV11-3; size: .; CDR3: CASSLEGVFGNTEAFF; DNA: TGTGCCAGCAGCTTAGAAGGAGTATTCGGGAACACTGAAGCTTTCTTT
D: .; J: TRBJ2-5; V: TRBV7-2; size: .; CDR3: CASSLVASPQETQYF; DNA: TGTGCCAGCAGCTTAGTGGCTTCCCCACAAGAGACCCAGTACTTC
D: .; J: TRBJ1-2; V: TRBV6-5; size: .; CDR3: CAPRVAGPNYGYTF; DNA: TGTGCCCCCAGGGTGGCAGGGCCTAACTATGGCTACACCTTC
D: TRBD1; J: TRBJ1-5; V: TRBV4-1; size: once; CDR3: CASSHDRVDNQPQHF; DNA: TGCGCCAGCAGCCACGACAGGGTTGACAATCAGCCCCAGCATTTT
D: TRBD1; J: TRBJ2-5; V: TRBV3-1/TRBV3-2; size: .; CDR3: CASSQAGGRETQYF; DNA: TGTGCCAGCAGCCAAGCAGGGGGCAGGGAGACCCAGTACTTC
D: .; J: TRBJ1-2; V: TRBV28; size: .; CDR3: CASTSFLGYTF; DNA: TGTGCCAGCACCTCGTTCTTGGGCTACACCTTC
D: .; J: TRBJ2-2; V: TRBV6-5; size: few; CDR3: CASSESRSTGELFF; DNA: TGTGCCAGCAGCGAGAGTCGGAGCACCGGGGAGCTGTTTTTT
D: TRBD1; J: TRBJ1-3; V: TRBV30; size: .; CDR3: CASRTGGNSGNTIYF; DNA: TGTGCCTCAAGGACAGGGGGGAACTCTGGAAACACCATATATTTT
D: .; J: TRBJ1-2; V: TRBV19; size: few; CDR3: CASSWAPGVNYGYTF; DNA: TGTGCCAGTAGTTGGGCGCCAGGCGTTAACTATGGCTACACCTTC
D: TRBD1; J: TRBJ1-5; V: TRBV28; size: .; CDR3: CASISGGIYNQPQHF; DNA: TGTGCCAGCATTTCAGGGGGTATATACAATCAGCCCCAGCATTTT
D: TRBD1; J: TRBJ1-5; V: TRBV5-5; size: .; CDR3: CASSKQGSNQPQHF; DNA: TGTGCCAGCAGCAAACAGGGGAGCAATCAGCCCCAGCATTTT
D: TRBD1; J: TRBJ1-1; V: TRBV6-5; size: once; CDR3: CASSRQGLFTEAFF; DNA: TGTGCCAGCAGCCGACAGGGACTGTTCACTGAAGCTTTCTTT
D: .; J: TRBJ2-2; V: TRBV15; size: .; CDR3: CATGKLGTDTGELFF; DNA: TGTGCCACCGGAAAACTAGGCACGGACACCGGGGAGCTGTTTTTT
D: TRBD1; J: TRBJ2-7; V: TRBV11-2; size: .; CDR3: CASSLDRETDYEQYF; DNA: TGTGCCAGCAGCTTGGACAGGGAGACGGACTACGAGCAGTACTTC
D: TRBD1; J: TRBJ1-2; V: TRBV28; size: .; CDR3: CASKEGGMHGYTF; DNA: TGTGCCAGCAAAGAAGGGGGCATGCATGGCTACACCTTC
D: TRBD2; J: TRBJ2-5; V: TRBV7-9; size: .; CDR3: CASSFLVAGGTQYF; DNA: TGTGCCAGCAGCTTCCTGGTAGCGGGGGGGACCCAGTACTTC
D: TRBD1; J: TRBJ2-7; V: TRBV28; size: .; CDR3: CASSDLGQAIYEQYF; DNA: TGTGCCAGCAGCGACCTGGGACAGGCGATCTACGAGCAGTACTTC
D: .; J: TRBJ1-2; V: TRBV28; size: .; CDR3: CASSLVQWNGYTF; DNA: TGTGCCAGCAGTTTGGTACAGTGGAATGGCTACACCTTC
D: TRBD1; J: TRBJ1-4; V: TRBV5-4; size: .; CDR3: CASSRTGATNEKLFF; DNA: TGTGCCAGCAGCCGGACAGGTGCAACTAATGAAAAACTGTTTTTT